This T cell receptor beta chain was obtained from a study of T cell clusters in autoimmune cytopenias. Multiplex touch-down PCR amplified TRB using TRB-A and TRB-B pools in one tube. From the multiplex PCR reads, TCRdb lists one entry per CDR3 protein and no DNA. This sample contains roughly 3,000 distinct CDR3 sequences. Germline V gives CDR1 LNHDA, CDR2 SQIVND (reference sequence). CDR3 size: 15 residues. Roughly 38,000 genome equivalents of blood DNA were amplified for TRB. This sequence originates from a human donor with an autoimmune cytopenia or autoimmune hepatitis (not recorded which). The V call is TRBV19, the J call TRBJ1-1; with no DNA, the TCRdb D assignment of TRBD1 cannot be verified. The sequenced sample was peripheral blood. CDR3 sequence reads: CASRNPTGGNTEAFF.